The following is a T cell receptor (beta chain) sequence with its context. No cognate antigen has been identified for it. The input lacks base qualities; no much larger clone sits a single base away. These data come from a study of regulatory dendritic cells for organ transplantation listed by TCRdb under 2017. A note on the overall study: To make regulatory dendritic cells, monocytes were cultured with vitamin D3 on days 0 and 4 and with IL-10 on day 4. On day 6, LPS was added to the DC cultures so that the response of the DCs to a potent maturation-inducing agent could be evaluated. Sorted naive and memory CD4+ and CD8+ T cells had their TCRbeta repertoires sequenced both before and after allostimulation with either regulatory or mature dendritic cells.

The germline V gene specifies KGHSH as CDR1 and LQKENI as CDR2. Deletion took 6 bases off V and 5 bases off J, with a span of 22 bases between the germline ends. The CDR3 holds 16 amino acids from the cysteine to the phenylalanine. Just CDR3 DNA is preserved here, 48 bases in frame from base 1. The TCRbeta CDR3 regions were amplified in a multiplexed two-step PCR with Vbeta-specific forward primers and Jbeta-specific reverse primers. Through the immunoSEQ service, TCRbeta libraries were sequenced on an Illumina instrument. The authors processed their data as follows. V, D and J genes were assigned using IMGT annotation, and counts were corrected for multiplex PCR bias using synthetic CDR3 analogues. In the immunoSEQ Analyzer, repertoire clonality was calculated as one minus normalized Shannon entropy. Clonal expansion was defined using Fisher's exact test with Benjamini-Hochberg false discovery rate control and a two-tailed threshold of P<0.01. TCRdb took over this immuneACCESS table, retaining in-frame rearrangements with V and J assigned. Such tables are incomplete; in checked studies, under half of the missing clones stem from an unresolved V gene, and the remainder is unexplained. The V and J calls and clone size come from that table; D and trimming were worked out from the DNA. Recorded for this sample are about 10,000 clones; approximately 65% of them occurred a single time. The ten largest clones represent around 0.58% of the sample.

General study outcomes and caveats: In both subjects, allostimulation led to expansion of memory CD8+ clones, though the expansion induced by regulatory dendritic cells appeared to be more limited than that induced by mature dendritic cells. The authors pointed out considerable heterogeneity between individuals in the alloreactive memory CD8+ T cell pool, and only a couple of subjects were sequenced. The repertoires of naive CD4+ and CD8+ T cells were highly diverse, while memory cell repertoires were less diverse, with memory CD8+ cells being the most oligoclonal. Among the resting subsets, memory CD8+ T cells contained the most alloreactive TCR clonotypes.

Sorted T cell subsets were CFSE-labeled and co-cultured for under 6 days with allogeneic regulatory or mature dendritic cells at a 1:10 DC:T ratio. FACS was used to sort CD4+ or CD8+ cells into naive T cells, defined as CD45RA+, and memory T cells, defined as CD45RO+. The T cells used for TCR sequencing were obtained from a couple of healthy control subjects. The Qiagen DNeasy Blood & Tissue Kit was used for extraction of genomic DNA. The receptor was isolated from a human donor in good health. The sequenced sample consisted of naive CD4+ T cells from blood cultured with dendritic cells. Read against the paper, the sample's cell subset or site label means: CD45RA+ naive T cells. The chain is made from TRBV18 and TRBJ1-1; TRBD1 is a possible D gene, resting on 6 matching bases. The CDR3 region has the sequence CASSGGAGGGWTEAFF. The nucleotides read TGTGCCAGCTCGGGGGGGGCAGGTGGCGGTTGGACTGAAGCTTTCTTT.